This TCR beta chain was obtained from a study of shared clonotypes between healthy human individuals. Across the whole study: The study used three CD4 naive, three CD4 memory, two CD8 naive and one CD8 memory plate per donor. General study findings and limits: Genetic and exposure-history diversity was limited by the small donor number. Naive CD4 clonotype sharing across a few donors was approximately 5%.

With regard to this clone: As yet, its antigen is unknown.

Sequencing used immunoSEQ multiplex PCR; TCRdb keeps in-frame clones, though not all of them. The sample has about 1.1 million clones; approximately 80% are singletons. V dropped 3 bases and J dropped 4 bases, with 10 bases sitting between them. There are 14 residues in the CDR3. Germline V gives CDR1 LNHDA, CDR2 SQIVND (reference sequence). Adult donors, all healthy and HIV-negative, had no recent acute infections or vaccinations. The chain uses TRBV19 and TRBJ1-3; a weak D match, TRBD1 (5 bases). This sequence originates from a man younger than 35 in good health. Some clones in this sample may be carry-over from other donors' samples. Material: memory CD4+ T cells from PBMCs. Indicated subset: CD45RA-negative fraction. The CDR3 here is CASSMGRMGNTIYF. Written as DNA, the CDR3 is TGTGCCAGTAGTATGGGACGGATGGGAAACACCATATATTTT.